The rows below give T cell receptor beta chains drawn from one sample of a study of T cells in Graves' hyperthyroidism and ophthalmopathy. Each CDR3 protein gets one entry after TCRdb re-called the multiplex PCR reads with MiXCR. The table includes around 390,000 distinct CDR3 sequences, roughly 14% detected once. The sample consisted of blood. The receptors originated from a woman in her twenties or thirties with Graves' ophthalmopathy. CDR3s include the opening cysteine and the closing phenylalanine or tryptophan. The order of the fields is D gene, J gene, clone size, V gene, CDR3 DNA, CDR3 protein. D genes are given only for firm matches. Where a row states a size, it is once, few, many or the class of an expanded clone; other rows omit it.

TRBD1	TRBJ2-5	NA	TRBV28	TGTGCCAGCAGTTTCGAACAGGGGATGGAGACCCAGTACTTC	CASSFEQGMETQYF
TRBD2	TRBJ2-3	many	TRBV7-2	TGTGCCAGCAGCTTAGTCGGCGGGGGTAATAAAGATACGCAGTATTTT	CASSLVGGGNKDTQYF
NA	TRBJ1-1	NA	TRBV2	TGTGCCAGCATATTCTCACGGGAGTGGAACACTGAAGCTTTCTTT	CASIFSREWNTEAFF
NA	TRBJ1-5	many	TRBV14	TGTGCCAGCAGCCGGACTAAGACGGGCAATCAGCCCCAGCATTTT	CASSRTKTGNQPQHF
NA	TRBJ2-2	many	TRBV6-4	TGTGCCAGCAGCCGGGGGGCCTCCCTCACCGGGGAGCTGTTTTTT	CASSRGASLTGELFF
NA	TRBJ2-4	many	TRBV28	TGTGCCAGCAGTCCCCGGCACACTCTAGCCAAAAACATTCAGTACTTC	CASSPRHTLAKNIQYF
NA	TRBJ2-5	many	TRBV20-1	TGCAGTGCTAGAGATTCGAGTCGGGCCCAGTACTTC	CSARDSSRAQYF
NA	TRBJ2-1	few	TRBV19	TGTGCCAGTAGTATAGTGGATGTCAGGGACAACTACAATGAGCAGTTCTTC	CASSIVDVRDNYNEQFF
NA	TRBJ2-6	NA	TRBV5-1	TGCGCCAGCAGCTCCCAGGGTTCCGGGGCCAACGTCCTGACTTTC	CASSSQGSGANVLTF
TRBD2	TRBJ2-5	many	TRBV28	TGTGCCAGCAGCCCCAGACTAGCGGGGTACCAAGAGACCCAGTACTTC	CASSPRLAGYQETQYF
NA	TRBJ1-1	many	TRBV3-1	TGTGCCAGCAGCCAAGTCTCGGGCTGGGGAGGCACTGAAGCTTTCTTT	CASSQVSGWGGTEAFF
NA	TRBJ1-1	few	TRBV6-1	TGTGCCAGCAGAATCTTGAGAGAAGCTTTCTTT	CASRILREAFF
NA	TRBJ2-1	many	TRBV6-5	TGTGCCAGCAGTTACTCGACGGCCTATGAGCAGTTCTTC	CASSYSTAYEQFF
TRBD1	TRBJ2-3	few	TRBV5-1	TGCGCCAGCAGCCCCGGGACAGGCGATACGCAGTATTTT	CASSPGTGDTQYF
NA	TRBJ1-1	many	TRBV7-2	TGTGCCAGCAGCTTTCAGAGGAACACTGAAGCTTTCTTT	CASSFQRNTEAFF
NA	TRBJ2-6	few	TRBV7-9	TGTGCCAGCAGCCCGCTGAGGGCCGGGGCCAACGTCCTGACTTTC	CASSPLRAGANVLTF
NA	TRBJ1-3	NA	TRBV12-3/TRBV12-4	TGTGCCGGTGGAGGGTCCGGGTTGCAGGTGAACACCATATATTTT	CAGGGSGLQVNTIYF
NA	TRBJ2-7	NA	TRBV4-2	TGTGCCAGCAGCCAAGATCGGGGATACGAGCAGTACTTC	CASSQDRGYEQYF
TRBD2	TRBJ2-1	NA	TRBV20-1	TGCAGTGCTATTTCACTAGCGGCGGTTAACAATGAGCAGTTCTTC	CSAISLAAVNNEQFF
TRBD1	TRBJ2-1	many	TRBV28	TGTGCCAGCAGTTTATTACGGGGGACAGGGAGAAGGAGCAATGAGCAGTTCTTC	CASSLLRGTGRRSNEQFF
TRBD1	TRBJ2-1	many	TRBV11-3	TGTGCCAGCAGCTTAAGACAGGGGACACTCGATGAGCAGTTCTTC	CASSLRQGTLDEQFF
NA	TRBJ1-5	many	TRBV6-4	TGTGCCAGCAGTGACGGAACCAATCAGCCCCAGCATTTT	CASSDGTNQPQHF
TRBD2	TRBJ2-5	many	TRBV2	TGTGCCAGCAGAAGGACTAGCGGGACTCAAGAGACCCAGTACTTC	CASRRTSGTQETQYF
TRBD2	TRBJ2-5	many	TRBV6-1	TGTGCCAGCAGTCCCCAAAGGGGCGGGGGGCGGATCGGGACCCAGTACTTC	CASSPQRGGGRIGTQYF
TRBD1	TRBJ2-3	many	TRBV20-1	TGCAGTGCTATGACAGGGGACCTGGAAGATACGCAGTATTTT	CSAMTGDLEDTQYF
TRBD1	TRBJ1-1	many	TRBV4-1	TGCGCCAGCAGCTCCCCGGCCAACCCAACAGGGGACACTGAAGCTTTCTTT	CASSSPANPTGDTEAFF
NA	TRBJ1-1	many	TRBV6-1	TGTGCCAGCAAGGTATTGGTGTGGGAGAACACTGAAGCTTTCTTT	CASKVLVWENTEAFF
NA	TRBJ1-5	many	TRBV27	TGTGCCAGCAGTCAAACGGTTTTCAGGCCCCAGCATTTT	CASSQTVFRPQHF
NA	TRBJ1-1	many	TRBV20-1	TGCAGTGTAGCAGTATCAGGGGACCGGGGTGAAGCTTTCTTT	CSVAVSGDRGEAFF
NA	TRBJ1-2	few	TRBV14	TGTGCCAGCAGCCCCACGGGGGATGGCTACACCTTC	CASSPTGDGYTF
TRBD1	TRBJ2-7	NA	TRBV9	TGTGCCAGCAGCCAGGGGGTCGGCTACGAGCAGTACTTC	CASSQGVGYEQYF
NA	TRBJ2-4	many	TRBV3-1	TGTGCCAGCAGCCAAGTTCCCGGGGTAGCCAAAAACATTCAGTACTTC	CASSQVPGVAKNIQYF
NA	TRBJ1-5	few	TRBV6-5	TGTGCCAGCAGTCCTCGGGGGGAAACCGTTACGCCCCAGCATTTT	CASSPRGETVTPQHF
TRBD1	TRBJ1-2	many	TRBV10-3	TGTGCCTCCCACGGGACAGGGGAGTATGGCTACACCTTC	CASHGTGEYGYTF
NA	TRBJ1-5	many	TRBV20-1	TGCAGTGCTCCCCCCGTTGGGAACAATCAGCCCCAGCATTTT	CSAPPVGNNQPQHF
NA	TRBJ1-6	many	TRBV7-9	TGTGCCAGCAGCCCGGCCTCGGCGGGAGGTTCACCCCTCCACTTT	CASSPASAGGSPLHF
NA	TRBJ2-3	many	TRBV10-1	TGCGCCAGCAGTGACAGGGAGAGGGATACGCAGTATTTT	CASSDRERDTQYF
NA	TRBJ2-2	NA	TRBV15	TGTGCCACCAGCAAGGAGACCGGGGAGCTGTTTTTT	CATSKETGELFF
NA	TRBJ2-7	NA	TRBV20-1	TGCAGTGCTAGAGATGCTTCGAGGGGCATATTATCCTACGAGCAGTACTTC	CSARDASRGILSYEQYF
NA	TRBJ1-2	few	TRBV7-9	TGTGCCAGCAGCTTCGTCGGGGACGGCTATGGCTACACCTTC	CASSFVGDGYGYTF
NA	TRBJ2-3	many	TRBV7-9	TGTGCCAGCAGCTCAGACAGCCCTAGCACAGATACGCAGTATTTT	CASSSDSPSTDTQYF
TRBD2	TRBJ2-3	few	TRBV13	TGTGCCAGCAGCTTATCCTCGGCGGGGGGGCCGAAGAATACGCAGTATTTT	CASSLSSAGGPKNTQYF
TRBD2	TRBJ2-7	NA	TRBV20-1	TGCAGTGCTAGTGACGTCGGTAGCGGGGGGGCCCTCGAGCAGTACTTC	CSASDVGSGGALEQYF
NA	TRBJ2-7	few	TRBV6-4	TGTGCCACACCTGACCGGTGGTACACCTACGAGCAGTACTTC	CATPDRWYTYEQYF
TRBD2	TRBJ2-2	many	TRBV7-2	TGTGCCAGCAGCCTGGCGGGAGGGACCGGGGAGCTGTTTTTT	CASSLAGGTGELFF
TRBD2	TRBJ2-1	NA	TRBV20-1	TGCAGTGCTAGAGGGGGCGGGGGGGCAAACAATGAGCAGTTCTTC	CSARGGGGANNEQFF